Each of the 28 T cell receptor beta chains below was sequenced from the same sample in a study of shared clonotypes between healthy human individuals (TCRdb year 2020). The method was the immunoSEQ multiplex PCR assay. TCRdb took this table from immuneACCESS and kept in-frame rearrangements with V and J called. Such tables lack part of the clones; where checked against another copy, unresolved V genes explain under half of the gap, and the rest is unexplained. This sample gives a few million clones in total; 80% to 95% of them show up just once. The ten largest clones add up to 0.37% of the sample. The sequencing input was naive CD4+ T cells from PBMCs. The sample's cell subset or site label, in plain terms: CD45RA+ positively selected. All receptors come from a man in his late teens or twenties in good health. Some clones in this sample may be carry-over from other donors' samples.

Details on this clone: This sample includes further DNA sequences coding for the same CDR3. The V and J genes are TRBV6-5 and TRBJ2-3; D not resolved. CDR1 and CDR2 from the germline V gene are MNHEY and SVGAGI. This CDR3 is built from 15 residues. The germline V and J ends were trimmed by 2 bases and 0 bases, with 9 bases remaining between them. The CDR3 spells CASSYRGASTDTQYF. DNA for the CDR3: TGTGCCAGCAGTTACCGCGGTGCTAGCACAGATACGCAGTATTTT.

The V gene is TRBV5-5, the J gene TRBJ2-7, with 7 bases that match TRBD1. The CDR3 totals 17 residues. V was pared by 4 bases and J by 0 bases, with 13 bases of the junction left unmatched. The germline V gene has CDR1 SGHKS and CDR2 YYEKEE (reference sequence). The CDR3 DNA reads as TGTGCCAGCAGCCGTGTGGGTCCGGGACAGAGCTCCTACGAGCAGTACTTC. Encoded protein: CASSRVGPGQSSYEQYF.

Regarding this clone: The junction differs from germline at one of its ends, possibly a read error. The chain joins TRBV5-5 to TRBJ1-5, with D tentatively TRBD1 (5 bases). The CDR3 loop spans 14 amino acids. Per the germline V gene, CDR1 is SGHKS and CDR2 is YYEKEE (reference sequence). In nucleotides, the CDR3 is TGTGCCAGCAGGTTGGGACCTAGCAATCAGCCCCAGCATTTT. Encoded protein: CASRLGPSNQPQHF.

This chain joins TRBV6-6 and TRBJ1-1; D remains unclear. The germline V gene has CDR1 MNHNY and CDR2 SVGAGI (reference sequence). The V end was cut by 6 bases, the J end by 11 bases, with 16 bases between. The CDR3 spans 12 residues. The CDR3 sequence: CASSPRVAAAFF. CDR3 nucleotide sequence: TGTGCCAGCAGCCCCCGGGTGGCGGCGGCTTTCTTT.

The rearrangement joins TRBV2 to TRBJ1-1, with D perhaps TRBD1 (5 bases). Trimming stripped 0 bases from V and 11 bases from J, with 16 bases between. CDR3 size: 14 residues. CDR1 is SNHLY and CDR2 is FYNNEI in the germline V gene. CDR3 nucleotide sequence: TGTGCCAGCAGTGAAGCGTCCAGCCCGGGGCGGGCTTTCTTT. Translating it yields CASSEASSPGRAFF.

The chain employs TRBV4-1 and TRBJ2-1; the match to TRBD2 covers 8 bases. In germline, CDR1 is MGHRA, CDR2 YSYEKL. The CDR3 sequence is 15 residues long. V shed 4 bases, J shed 8 bases, and the junction held 10 bases outside the gene matches. CDR3 coding DNA: TGCGCCAGCAGCCGAGCGGGAGCGTACTCGGATGAGCAGTTCTTC. Translating gives CASSRAGAYSDEQFF.

V and J are TRBV18 and TRBJ1-6; tentative D call: TRBD1 (5 bases). V lost 3 bases to trimming and J lost 10 bases, with 13 bases between them. Germline CDR1 is KGHSH and CDR2 is LQKENI. The CDR3 consists of 14 residues. The CDR3 loop is CASSPTDNWSPLHF. The CDR3 nucleotides are TGTGCCAGCTCACCTACGGACAATTGGTCACCCCTCCACTTT.

The chain carries TRBV29-1 and TRBJ1-2; possibly TRBD1 for D (5 bases). CDR3 length: 16 amino acids. Trimming shortened V by 3 bases and J by 4 bases, and 21 bases separated the two germline ends. The V gene's germline CDR1 is SQVTM and CDR2 ANQGSEA. As DNA, the CDR3 is TGCAGCGTTGAGGGGAGGACGGGGACCTCCGCCTATGGCTACACCTTC. It encodes CSVEGRTGTSAYGYTF.

V and J are TRBV5-1 and TRBJ1-4; D call uncertain. Germline CDR1 SGHRS, CDR2 YFSETQ. There are 15 residues in the CDR3. V gave up 0 bases and J gave up 2 bases, with 8 bases separating them. CDR3 bases: TGCGCCAGCAGCTTGGACGTTAGGACTAATGAAAAACTGTTTTTT. Translating it yields CASSLDVRTNEKLFF.

This clone has a handful of counts. V and J are TRBV2 and TRBJ1-2; no firm D call. CDR1 is SNHLY and CDR2 is FYNNEI in the germline V gene. Trimming took off 5 bases at V and 1 base at J, with 5 bases between the two ends. The CDR3 sequence is 12 residues long. The CDR3 nucleotides are TGTGCCAGCAGTCCCAGTAACTATGGCTACACCTTC. Its protein is CASSPSNYGYTF.

The chain carries TRBV7-6 and TRBJ2-7, with D unresolved. Per the germline V gene, CDR1 is SGHVS and CDR2 is FNYEAQ. Trimming removed 2 bases at V and 6 bases at J, with 5 bases between. There are 11 residues in the CDR3. The CDR3 DNA is TGTGCCAGCAGCTTAAGAGGCGAGCAGTACTTC. As protein: CASSLRGEQYF.

Points on this clone: Other DNA sequences in this sample translate to the same CDR3. This chain connects TRBV20-1 to TRBJ2-3; unclear D gene. The V and J ends lost 1 base and 6 bases respectively, with 5 bases between them. In germline, CDR1 is DFQATT, CDR2 SNEGSKA (reference sequence). The CDR3 contains 11 residues. CDR3 sequence: CSARVGDTQYF. CDR3 nucleotide sequence: TGCAGTGCTAGAGTAGGGGATACGCAGTATTTT.

The chain carries TRBV4-2 and TRBJ2-1, with 12 bases aligning to TRBD2. After removal of 4 bases from V and 1 base from J, the junction contained 5 bases not matched to a gene. This CDR3 has 17 residues. Germline assignment: CDR1 LGHNA and CDR2 YNFKEQ. CDR3 sequence: CASSRTGLAGSYNEQFF. The CDR3 nucleotides are TGTGCCAGCAGCCGAACCGGACTAGCGGGATCCTACAATGAGCAGTTCTTC.

The chain joins TRBV9 to TRBJ2-7; the match to TRBD2 covers 9 bases. The J segment lost 6 bases and the V segment lost 0 bases, leaving 13 bases of the junction unmatched. CDR1 is SGDLS and CDR2 is YYNGEE in the germline V gene. CDR3 size: 17 residues. CDR3 residues: CASSVEGTSHYLGEQYF. The CDR3 DNA reads as TGTGCCAGCAGCGTAGAGGGGACTAGCCACTACCTGGGCGAGCAGTACTTC.

The V and J genes are TRBV5-1 and TRBJ2-2; TRBD1 matches at 9 bases. The CDR3 has 18 residues. The trim removed 2 bases at V and 6 bases at J, leaving 14 bases unmatched. In germline, CDR1 is SGHRS, CDR2 YFSETQ. This CDR3 is CASSFRTGAAVGAGELFF. In nucleotides, the CDR3 is TGCGCCAGCAGCTTTAGGACAGGGGCCGCCGTCGGGGCCGGGGAGCTGTTTTTT.

The CDR3, as DNA: TGTGCCAGCAGTGCGCCCAGACTAGCGGAAGCGTACCAAGAGACCCAGTACTTC. Its translation: CASSAPRLAEAYQETQYF. The rearrangement links TRBV25-1 to TRBJ2-5, with 9 positions matching TRBD2. The CDR3 sequence is 18 residues long. The germline gives CDR1 MGHDK, CDR2 SYGVNS. V shed 4 bases and J 0 bases; nucleotides not matched to a gene: 12.

This clone was seen once. The chain combines TRBV5-5 with TRBJ1-2; D is unresolved. CDR1 is SGHKS, CDR2 YYEKEE, per germline (reference sequence). The CDR3 runs to 14 residues. The V end was cut by 0 bases, the J end by 4 bases, with 10 bases between. This chain's CDR3 is CASSLAPQVYGYTF. The CDR3 nucleotides are TGTGCCAGCAGCTTGGCCCCGCAAGTCTATGGCTACACCTTC.

This clone was seen once. The same CDR3 is also encoded by other DNA sequences in this sample. The chain carries TRBV29-1 and TRBJ2-5; D remains ambiguous. Germline CDR1 reads SQVTM; CDR2 reads ANQGSEA. This CDR3 spans 11 amino acids. The germline V and J ends were trimmed by 6 bases and 4 bases, with 9 bases remaining between them. The CDR3: CSVRSGETQYF. The DNA of the CDR3 is TGCAGCGTCCGGTCGGGAGAGACCCAGTACTTC.

The J gene is TRBJ2-7, the V gene TRBV11-3, with 8 bases lining up with TRBD1. CDR3 length: 16 residues. Germline loops: CDR1 SGHNT, CDR2 YENEEA. V dropped 3 bases and J dropped 3; count of bases not matched to a gene: 10. The CDR3 protein is CASSFGSGTGVYEQYF. CDR3 nucleotides: TGTGCCAGCAGCTTCGGGTCCGGGACAGGAGTCTACGAGCAGTACTTC.

This clone was found once. V gene TRBV4-2 combines with J gene TRBJ2-6; D is unresolved. The ends were cut back, 0 bases at V and 2 bases at J, with 14 bases in the middle. This CDR3 region has 18 residues. The germline CDR1 and CDR2 sequences are LGHNA and YNFKEQ. In DNA, the CDR3 is TGTGCCAGCAGCCAAGATAGTTGGATGACCACTGGGGCCAACGTCCTGACTTTC. It encodes CASSQDSWMTTGANVLTF.

The chain carries TRBV9 and TRBJ2-7; 7 bases are a match to TRBD2. Germline lookup yields CDR1 SGDLS and CDR2 YYNGEE. V lost 0 bases, J lost 2 bases, and 5 bases stayed unmatched. The CDR3 loop spans 15 amino acids. The CDR3 spells CASSVAVGGPYEQYF. The DNA of the CDR3 is TGTGCCAGCAGCGTAGCGGTGGGAGGGCCCTACGAGCAGTACTTC. The variable domain in full, with the rest retrieved from reference TRBV9 and TRBJ2-7, is DSGVTQTPKHLITATGQRVTLRCSPRSGDLSVYWYQQSLDQGLQFLIQYYNGEERAKGNILERFSAQQFPDLHSELNLSSLELGDSALYFCASSVAVGGPYEQYFGPGTRLTVT.

About this clone itself: Other DNA sequences in the same sample also yield this CDR3. This chain joins TRBV27 and TRBJ2-3; unclear D gene. CDR3 length: 12 amino acids. The germline CDR1 and CDR2 sequences are MNHEY and SMNVEV (reference sequence). The V and J ends lost 5 bases and 2 bases respectively, with 5 bases between them. This CDR3 is CASSPSTDTQYF. The CDR3, as DNA: TGTGCCAGCAGTCCCTCCACAGATACGCAGTATTTT.

This sequence joins TRBV27 and TRBJ1-4; D might be TRBD1 (5 bases). Trimming removed 6 bases at V and 6 bases at J, with 11 bases between. The CDR3 is 13 amino acids. Germline CDR1 MNHEY, CDR2 SMNVEV (reference sequence). The CDR3 DNA reads TGTGCCAGCAGGTTGCGAGGGGATGAAAAACTGTTTTTT. As protein: CASRLRGDEKLFF.

This chain joins TRBV2 and TRBJ2-3; 15 positions match TRBD2. Per germline, CDR1 SNHLY and CDR2 FYNNEI. CDR3 size: 18 residues. V shed 6 bases, J shed 0 bases, and the junction held 7 bases outside the gene matches. The CDR3 protein is CASRAGLAGGPSTDTQYF. As DNA, the CDR3 is TGTGCCAGCAGAGCCGGACTAGCGGGAGGGCCAAGCACAGATACGCAGTATTTT.

V gene TRBV5-4 combines with J gene TRBJ2-3; the D gene is possibly TRBD2 (5 bases). The germline gives CDR1 SGHNT, CDR2 YYREEE (reference sequence). V lost 2 bases, J lost 2 bases, and 9 bases lay in between. The CDR3 covers 14 residues. The DNA of the CDR3 is TGTGCCAGCAGCTTAAGAGCGGTCACAGATACGCAGTATTTT. Protein product: CASSLRAVTDTQYF.

The J gene is TRBJ1-2, the V gene TRBV11-1; 8 bases line up with TRBD1. The J segment lost 5 bases and the V segment lost 0 bases, leaving 2 bases of the junction unmatched. In germline, CDR1 is SGHAT, CDR2 FQDESV (reference sequence). The CDR3 consists of 14 residues. The DNA of the CDR3 is TGTGCCAGCAGCTTAGCGCAGGGGGCGTATGGCTACACCTTC. This gives the protein CASSLAQGAYGYTF.

For the CDR3, the DNA is TGTGCCAGCAGCTCCCGGCGGGATACCTACGAGCAGTACTTC. Amino acid sequence: CASSSRRDTYEQYF. V usage is TRBV11-2 and J usage is TRBJ2-7; a possible D gene is TRBD2 (6 bases). The CDR3 extends over 14 amino acids. The germline V gene encodes CDR1 SGHAT and CDR2 FQNNGV. Trimming left V 4 bases short and J 2 bases short, with 12 bases between.

The V gene is TRBV5-1, the J gene TRBJ1-1; unclear D gene. This CDR3 is built from 14 residues. Germline lookup yields CDR1 SGHRS and CDR2 YFSETQ. The V end was cut by 2 bases, the J end by 0 bases, with 8 bases between. CDR3 bases: TGCGCCAGCAGCTTTGACACCTTGAACACTGAAGCTTTCTTT. Amino acids: CASSFDTLNTEAFF. Combining the CDR3 with reference TRBV5-1 and TRBJ1-1 gives the whole variable domain KAGVTQTPRYLIKTRGQQVTLSCSPISGHRSVSWYQQTPGQGLQFLFEYFSETQRNKGNFPGRFSGRQFSNSRSEMNVSTLELGDSALYLCASSFDTLNTEAFFGQGTRLTVV.